In this sample, the clone carrying this TCR beta chain turned up once. Germline CDR1 is MGHDK and CDR2 is SYGVNS. This CDR3 contains 16 residues. V was clipped by 0 bases and J by 10 bases, with 21 bases between them. This sample stems from a study of blood T cell repertoires in COVID-19. As for the study in general: T cells, B-cell-depleted T cells, or PBMCs provided the cDNA or gDNA that served as material.

Clones were sequenced by immunoSEQ multiplex PCR, and TCRdb holds only the in-frame ones, with some missing. The table has roughly 300,000 clones, roughly 85% seen once. The study drew participants aged about 18 to 89 years from around 24 US areas. Researchers sorted participants into cohorts using their self-reported clinical history. The study counted Cohort 3 donors as recovered given two negative PCRs, clearance, or symptom resolution. This sequence was found in a woman aged 45-65 years who had recovered from COVID-19. The sequenced sample was PBMCs or T cells enriched from blood (not recorded which). The chain recombines TRBV25-1 with TRBJ1-2; D is uncertain. The CDR3 loop is CASSEYHSGVGMVYTF. The CDR3 nucleotides read TGTGCCAGCAGTGAATATCATTCCGGGGTAGGGATGGTCTACACCTTC.